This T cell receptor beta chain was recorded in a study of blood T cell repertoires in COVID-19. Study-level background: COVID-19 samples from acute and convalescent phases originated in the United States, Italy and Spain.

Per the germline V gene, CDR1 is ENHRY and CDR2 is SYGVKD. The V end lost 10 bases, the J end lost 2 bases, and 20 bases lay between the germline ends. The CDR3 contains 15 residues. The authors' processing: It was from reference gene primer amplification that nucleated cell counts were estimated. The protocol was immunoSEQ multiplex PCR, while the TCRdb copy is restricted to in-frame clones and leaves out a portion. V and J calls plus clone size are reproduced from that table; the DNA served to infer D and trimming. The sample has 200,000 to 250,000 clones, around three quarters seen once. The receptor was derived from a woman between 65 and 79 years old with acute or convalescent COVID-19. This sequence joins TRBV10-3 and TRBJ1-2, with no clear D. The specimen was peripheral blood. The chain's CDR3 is CATAAITESNYGYTF. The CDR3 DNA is TGTGCCACAGCCGCGATAACAGAATCCAACTATGGCTACACCTTC.